These 5 T cell receptor beta chains were all obtained from the same sample, sequenced in a study of shared clonotypes between healthy human individuals. Sequencing used immunoSEQ multiplex PCR; TCRdb keeps in-frame clones, though not all of them. The sample holds about 2.3 million clones; more than 80% are singletons and the top ten take under 0.45%. The sequenced sample was naive CD4+ T cells from PBMCs. Subset: CD45RA+ positively selected. These receptors all come from a young man in good health. Some clones in this sample may be carry-over from other donors' samples.

V and J are TRBV28 and TRBJ2-7, with D perhaps TRBD1 or TRBD2 (5 bases each). The V gene lost 1 base and the J gene lost 0 bases, with 10 bases spanning the gap. CDR3 length: 15 residues. Per the germline V gene, CDR1 is MDHEN and CDR2 is SYDVKM. CDR3 amino acids: CASSLYRDDSYEQYF. CDR3 nucleotide sequence: TGTGCCAGCAGTTTATACCGGGACGACTCCTACGAGCAGTACTTC.

This chain connects TRBV5-1 to TRBJ2-7, with 9 bases aligning to TRBD1. J lost 4 bases, V lost 0 bases, and 5 bases had no gene match. This CDR3 has 15 amino acids. The germline V gene has CDR1 SGHRS and CDR2 YFSETQ. The CDR3 loop reads CASSLVETGGYEQYF. CDR3 coding DNA: TGCGCCAGCAGCTTGGTCGAGACAGGGGGGTACGAGCAGTACTTC.

The chain couples TRBV6-1 to TRBJ2-5, with D uncertain. The V end lost 4 bases, the J end lost 2 bases, and 8 bases lay between the germline ends. The CDR3 has 13 amino acids. Germline-derived CDR1 and CDR2 are MNHNS and SASEGT. In DNA form, the CDR3 reads TGTGCCAGCAGTGTGGTAGAGCAAGAGACCCAGTACTTC. Translated, it gives CASSVVEQETQYF.

This chain uses TRBV5-1 with TRBJ2-2; D is possibly TRBD1 or TRBD2 (5 bases each). The CDR3 contains 14 residues. The V end lost 6 bases, the J end lost 8 bases, and 17 bases lay between the germline ends. Germline CDR1 and CDR2: SGHRS and YFSETQ. Here the CDR3 DNA reads TGCGCCAGCAAGGTGGTAGGGACGTCTGGGGAGCTGTTTTTT. Its translation is CASKVVGTSGELFF.

The chain is built from TRBV29-1 and TRBJ1-2, with D tentatively TRBD1 (5 bases). The CDR3 is 11 amino acids. Per the germline V gene, CDR1 is SQVTM and CDR2 is ANQGSEA. The ends were cut back, 4 bases at V and 6 bases at J, with 9 bases in the middle. The CDR3 DNA reads as TGCAGCGTTGCACAGGTCAATGGCTACACCTTC. This encodes CSVAQVNGYTF.